The rows below give T cell receptor beta chains drawn from one sample of a study of cytomegalovirus exposure and HLA in healthy donors. The method was immunoSEQ multiplex PCR; TCRdb's version includes in-frame clones alone and lacks a portion of them. The sample lists around 120,000 clones; just over 75% were seen once. The source material was PBMCs. All receptors derive from a woman aged 50 to 60 in good health and CMV-seronegative. Both conserved end residues are part of each CDR3. A D gene is named only where the DNA matches it firmly. Not every row has a clone size; where given, it reads once, few, many or a size class.

NA TRBJ2-5 TRBV5-1 NA TGCGCCAGCAGCTTATCGGGGAGGTTGCAAGAGACCCAGTACTTC CASSLSGRLQETQYF
NA TRBJ2-3 TRBV4-3 NA TGCGCCAGCAGCCAAGGCTACGGGGGCACAGATACGCAGTATTTT CASSQGYGGTDTQYF
TRBD1 TRBJ2-1 TRBV29-1 NA TGCAGCGGGAATCAGGGGGATCAGTTCTTC CSGNQGDQFF
NA TRBJ2-1 TRBV29-1 NA TGCAGCGTCGGGGGTTACGGTTCCTACAATGAGCAGTTCTTC CSVGGYGSYNEQFF
TRBD1 TRBJ2-1 TRBV10-2 few TGCGCCAGTAGGAACAGGGGGAACAATGAGCAGTTCTTC CASRNRGNNEQFF
NA TRBJ1-5 TRBV11-2 NA TGTGCCAGCAGCTTAGGTCAGGGGAACCAGCCCCAGCATTTT CASSLGQGNQPQHF
NA TRBJ2-7 TRBV4-2 once TGTGCCAGCAGCCAAGTACCAGGGCCCTACGAGCAGTACTTC CASSQVPGPYEQYF
NA TRBJ2-7 TRBV5-6 NA TGTGCCAGCAGCTTACTAGGGGAGGGGGTCTACGAGCAGTACTTC CASSLLGEGVYEQYF
TRBD2 TRBJ2-5 TRBV9 NA TGTGCCAGCAGCGCACCAGGGACTAGCGGGAAGGGGACCCAGTACTTC CASSAPGTSGKGTQYF
NA TRBJ1-3 TRBV5-1 NA TGCGCCAGCAGCTTGGCCTTAGTACGGAGCTCTGGAAACACCATATATTTT CASSLALVRSSGNTIYF
TRBD1 TRBJ1-2 TRBV28 NA TGTGCCAGCAGTTTCTCGGACAGGGTAGGCTACACCTTC CASSFSDRVGYTF
TRBD2 TRBJ2-1 TRBV19 once TGTGCCAGTAGTCTAGGGACTAGCGGGAGAAGCGTCTACAATGAGCAGTTCTTC CASSLGTSGRSVYNEQFF
NA TRBJ2-1 TRBV11-2 NA TGTGCCAGCACCAAGCGGACTCCTGGACGCTCCTACAATGAGCAGTTCTTC CASTKRTPGRSYNEQFF
NA TRBJ2-1 TRBV2 once TGTGCCAGCAGTGACGTTCGGTTATTTGGTGAGCAGTTCTTC CASSDVRLFGEQFF
TRBD2 TRBJ2-1 TRBV6-1 NA TGTGCCAGCATCCTAGCGGGAGCCAATGAGCAGTTCTTC CASILAGANEQFF
TRBD1 TRBJ1-2 TRBV7-2 NA TGTGCCAGCAGCCGGGACAGGGCGGTCAACACCTTC CASSRDRAVNTF
NA TRBJ1-1 TRBV5-1 NA TGCGCCAGCAGCTCTGGGCCCGGGAACACTGAAGCTTTCTTT CASSSGPGNTEAFF
NA TRBJ1-1 TRBV28 NA TGTGCCAGCAGTTTCCTCGACAAGGAAGCTTTCTTT CASSFLDKEAFF
NA TRBJ1-1 TRBV11-3 NA TGTGCCAGCAGCTTAGTCCAGAACACTGAAGCTTTCTTT CASSLVQNTEAFF
TRBD1 TRBJ1-5 TRBV28 NA TGTGCCAGCAGTCCACGACAGGGCCGACAGCCCCAGCATTTT CASSPRQGRQPQHF
TRBD2 TRBJ2-7 TRBV27 NA TGTGCCAGCAGTTTCGGCCTAAGCGGGGGAAGACCCTACGAGCAGTACTTC CASSFGLSGGRPYEQYF
TRBD2 TRBJ2-1 TRBV9 NA TGTGCCAGCAGCGTAGTCGGGACTAGCCCCAATGAGCAGTTCTTC CASSVVGTSPNEQFF
TRBD2 TRBJ2-3 TRBV6-1 NA TGTGCCAGCAGTGAAGATGGGCTAGCGGCAGATACGCAGTATTTT CASSEDGLAADTQYF
TRBD1 TRBJ1-2 TRBV28 few TGTGCCAGCTCTGACAGGGGGGATGGCTACACCTTC CASSDRGDGYTF
TRBD1 TRBJ2-4 TRBV7-2 NA TGTGCCAGCACCCTAAAGACAGGGGGGTTTGACATTCAGTACTTC CASTLKTGGFDIQYF
NA TRBJ2-3 TRBV4-3 NA TGCGCCAGCAGTCCTACAGGGACCCCCCAAGATACGCAGTATTTT CASSPTGTPQDTQYF